The clone carrying this T cell receptor beta chain appeared a few times. The data are from a study of blood T cell repertoires in COVID-19. Overall study: Researchers got acute and convalescent COVID-19 samples from the United States, Italy and Spain. T cells, B-cell-depleted T cells, or PBMCs supplied cDNA or gDNA.

Looked up from germline, CDR1 is MGHRA and CDR2 is YSYEKL. This CDR3 is 15 amino acids long. The V segment lost 1 base and the J segment 7 bases; nucleotides outside the gene matches: 8. Study processing details: Reference gene primer amplification in the assay estimated nucleated cell counts. Libraries were prepared by immunoSEQ multiplex PCR; TCRdb keeps only in-frame clonotypes and omits some of them. The DNA gave D and trimming, while V, J and clone size come from that table. Altogether around 210,000 clones are present, roughly 75% being singletons, with the ten largest covering 4.5% to 7%. The chain has TRBV4-1 and TRBJ2-7, with 9 bases lining up with TRBD2. The TCR sequence derives from a woman aged 70-85 years with acute or convalescent COVID-19. Sequencing was carried out using peripheral blood. CDR3 protein: CASSQGLAGALEQYF. In DNA, the CDR3 is TGCGCCAGCAGCCAAGGATTAGCGGGAGCGTTGGAGCAGTACTTC.